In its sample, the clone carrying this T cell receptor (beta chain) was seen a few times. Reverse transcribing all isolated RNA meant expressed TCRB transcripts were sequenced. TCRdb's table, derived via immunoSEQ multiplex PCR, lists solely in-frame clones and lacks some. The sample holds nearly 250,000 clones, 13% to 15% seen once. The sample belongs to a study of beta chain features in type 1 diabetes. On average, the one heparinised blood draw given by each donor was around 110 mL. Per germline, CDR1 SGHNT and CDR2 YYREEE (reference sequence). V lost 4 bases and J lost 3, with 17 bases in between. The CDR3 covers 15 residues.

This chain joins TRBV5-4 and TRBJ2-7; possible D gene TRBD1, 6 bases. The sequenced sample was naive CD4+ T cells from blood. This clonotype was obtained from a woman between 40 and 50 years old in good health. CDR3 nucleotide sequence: TGTGCCAGCAGCCGGGATGGGGGCATGGTCTACGAGCAGTACTTC. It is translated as CASSRDGGMVYEQYF.